The rows below give T cell receptor beta chains drawn from one sample of a study of read filtering for tumor transcriptome and immune sequencing. A single record per CDR3 protein comes from TCRdb applying MiXCR to the reads. The data show fewer than 30,000 distinct CDR3 sequences, approximately 15% seen once. The material sequenced was a population of CD138-negative cells sorted from bone marrow. The receptors derive from a donor aged 40 or over with multiple myeloma. CDR3s include the opening cysteine and the closing phenylalanine or tryptophan. D genes are given only for firm matches. The listing skips clone size in some rows; elsewhere it reads once, few, many or a size class.

>TRBV29-1|TRBJ2-7|many|-
CSVTTGQGLWEQYF
TGCAGCGTAACCACGGGACAAGGTTTGTGGGAGCAGTACTTC
>TRBV29-1|TRBJ1-1|many|TRBD1
CSVGDSYTEAFF
TGCAGCGTGGGGGACAGCTACACTGAAGCTTTCTTT
>TRBV20-1|TRBJ2-7|many|TRBD2
CSAAHPQREQGEQYF
TGCAGTGCTGCCCACCCACAGCGGGAGCAGGGCGAGCAGTACTTC
>TRBV20-1|TRBJ1-5|many|-
CSARVGGASNQPQHF
TGCAGTGCCCGCGTGGGGGGCGCGAGCAATCAGCCCCAGCATTTT
>TRBV29-1|TRBJ2-7|many|-
CSVGVRTYEQYF
TGCAGCGTTGGTGTACGGACCTACGAGCAGTACTTC
>TRBV7-9|TRBJ2-7|many|TRBD2
CASSRGLAGPYSYEQYF
TGTGCCAGCAGCAGGGGACTAGCGGGGCCTTACTCCTACGAGCAGTACTTC
>TRBV20-1|TRBJ2-1|-|-
CSATLANEQFF
TGCAGTGCTACACTAGCCAATGAGCAGTTCTTC
>TRBV19|TRBJ2-5|few|TRBD1
CASREPGTGGETQYF
TGTGCCAGTAGGGAACCCGGGACAGGGGGAGAGACCCAGTACTTC
>TRBV9|TRBJ2-1|few|-
CASSVAGESSPYNEQFF
TGTGCCAGCAGCGTAGCGGGGGAATCCAGCCCCTACAATGAGCAGTTCTTC
>TRBV7-9|TRBJ1-1|many|-
CASSLDFNTEAFF
TGTGCCAGCAGCTTAGACTTTAACACTGAAGCTTTCTTT
>TRBV28|TRBJ2-1|many|TRBD2
CASSLFVAGGPGEQFF
TGTGCCAGCAGTTTATTTGTAGCGGGAGGGCCTGGGGAGCAGTTCTTC
>TRBV7-2|TRBJ2-2|few|-
CASSLVVARNTGELFF
TGTGCCAGCAGCTTAGTTGTGGCGAGGAACACCGGGGAGCTGTTTTTT
>TRBV28|TRBJ2-5|many|-
CASSPPGAGETQYF
TGTGCCAGCAGTCCGCCAGGGGCGGGAGAGACCCAGTACTTC
>TRBV18|TRBJ1-3|many|-
CASSLRDIGDGNTIYF
TGTGCCAGCTCACTCCGGGACATCGGCGATGGAAACACCATATATTTT
>TRBV4-1|TRBJ1-5|many|-
CASSQEVIGNQPQHF
TGCGCCAGCAGCCAAGAAGTGATTGGCAATCAGCCCCAGCATTTT
>TRBV6-5|TRBJ2-1|many|-
CASSYGGLGEQFF
TGTGCCAGCAGTTACGGGGGGTTAGGTGAGCAGTTCTTC
>TRBV2|TRBJ2-1|many|TRBD2
CATNSGRDNEQFF
TGTGCCACCAATAGCGGGAGGGACAATGAGCAGTTCTTC
>TRBV28|TRBJ1-5|many|-
CASRLHQLLFGNQPQHF
TGTGCCAGCAGGTTACACCAATTGCTCTTTGGCAATCAGCCCCAGCATTTT
>TRBV28|TRBJ1-1|many|-
CASSLWEVMNTEAFF
TGTGCCAGCAGTTTATGGGAGGTCATGAACACTGAAGCTTTCTTT
>TRBV20-1|TRBJ1-6|many|TRBD1
CSASEQGPDNSPLHF
TGCAGTGCTAGTGAACAGGGGCCCGATAATTCACCCCTCCACTTT
>TRBV20-1|TRBJ1-4|many|-
CSALSLGGREKLFF
TGCAGTGCATTGAGTCTCGGGGGTCGAGAAAAACTGTTTTTT
>TRBV7-2|TRBJ1-1|many|-
CASSLGGANTEAFF
TGTGCCAGCAGCTTAGGGGGGGCGAACACTGAAGCTTTCTTT
>TRBV27|TRBJ2-6|many|-
CASSFEVATDGSGANVLTF
TGTGCCAGCAGTTTTGAGGTCGCGACAGATGGCTCTGGGGCCAACGTCCTGACTTTC
>TRBV7-8|TRBJ2-7|few|-
CASSLKAGSEQYF
TGTGCCAGCAGCTTAAAGGCAGGATCCGAGCAGTACTTC
>TRBV11-1|TRBJ2-7|many|TRBD1
CASSGGQVPYEQYF
TGTGCCAGCAGCGGGGGACAGGTCCCCTACGAGCAGTACTTC
>TRBV10-3|TRBJ2-5|many|-
CAISETQGEETQYF
TGTGCCATCAGTGAGACCCAGGGAGAAGAGACCCAGTACTTC
>TRBV7-2|TRBJ2-6|many|-
CASSLSSSGANVLTF
TGTGCCAGCAGCCTTTCAAGCTCTGGGGCCAACGTCCTGACTTTC
>TRBV19|TRBJ2-3|-|-
CASSIEGVRQASTDTQYF
TGTGCCAGTAGTATAGAAGGCGTTCGGCAGGCTAGCACAGATACGCAGTATTTT
>TRBV6-5|TRBJ2-3|many|-
CASSSGTRRGTDTQYF
TGTGCCAGCAGTTCTGGGACACGTAGGGGCACAGATACGCAGTATTTT
>TRBV2|TRBJ1-4|many|-
CASSESTWGVREKLFF
TGTGCCAGCAGTGAGAGTACGTGGGGTGTTAGAGAAAAACTGTTTTTT
>TRBV20-1|TRBJ2-4|many|TRBD2
CSARDRLAGGVNIQYF
TGCAGTGCTAGAGATCGCCTAGCGGGAGGGGTAAACATTCAGTACTTC
>TRBV5-6|TRBJ1-1|many|TRBD1
CASSSGTGTYTEAFF
TGTGCCAGCAGCTCCGGGACAGGGACGTACACTGAAGCTTTCTTT
>TRBV5-1|TRBJ1-5|many|-
CASSLDGNQPQHF
TGCGCCAGCAGCTTGGACGGCAATCAGCCCCAGCATTTT
>TRBV3-1|TRBJ2-1|many|TRBD2
CASSPGLAGVIWNEQFF
TGTGCCAGCAGCCCGGGACTAGCGGGAGTCATCTGGAATGAGCAGTTCTTC
>TRBV6-6|TRBJ1-5|many|TRBD1
CASSQGAGQPQHF
TGTGCCAGCAGCCAGGGGGCTGGTCAGCCCCAGCATTTT
>TRBV28|TRBJ1-1|many|-
CASSFGQDTEAFF
TGTGCCAGCAGTTTCGGCCAGGACACTGAAGCTTTCTTT
>TRBV20-1|TRBJ2-1|many|TRBD2
CSARASGGEIGEQFF
TGCAGTGCTAGAGCTAGCGGGGGGGAAATAGGTGAGCAGTTCTTC
>TRBV7-2|TRBJ1-6|many|-
CASSLARSGGSPLHF
TGTGCCAGCAGCTTAGCCCGATCGGGGGGTTCACCCCTCCACTTT
>TRBV2|TRBJ2-1|many|-
CASSRQGIYNEQFF
TGTGCCAGCAGTAGGCAGGGTATCTACAATGAGCAGTTCTTC
>TRBV27|TRBJ2-5|many|TRBD2
CASSRRTSGSLLPQETQYF
TGTGCCAGCAGTCGTCGGACTAGCGGGAGTTTACTCCCCCAAGAGACCCAGTACTTC
>TRBV27|TRBJ2-7|many|TRBD1
CASRWTGGYEQYF
TGTGCCAGCCGATGGACAGGGGGCTACGAGCAGTACTTC
>TRBV28|TRBJ2-7|many|-
CASSGTFITYEQYF
TGTGCCAGCAGTGGGACTTTCATAACCTACGAGCAGTACTTC
>TRBV20-1|TRBJ2-3|-|-
CSAVSVGFTDTQYF
TGCAGTGCCGTGAGTGTGGGATTCACAGATACGCAGTATTTT
>TRBV28|TRBJ2-6|many|-
CASSLFGSGANVLTF
TGTGCCAGCAGTTTATTTGGATCTGGGGCCAACGTCCTGACTTTC
>TRBV29-1|TRBJ2-4|many|TRBD2
CSVETSGSLGNIQYF
TGCAGCGTTGAAACTAGCGGGAGTCTCGGAAACATTCAGTACTTC
>TRBV3-1|TRBJ2-1|-|TRBD2
CASSHSSGAFKQSSYNEQFF
TGTGCCAGCAGCCATTCTAGCGGGGCTTTTAAACAGAGCTCCTACAATGAGCAGTTCTTC
>TRBV5-6|TRBJ2-3|many|TRBD2
CASSQTSLSPADTQYF
TGTGCCAGCAGCCAGACTAGCCTTTCCCCGGCAGATACGCAGTATTTT
>TRBV5-1|TRBJ1-5|many|-
CASSLAGPRSNQPQHF
TGCGCCAGCAGCTTGGCCGGCCCTAGGAGCAATCAGCCCCAGCATTTT
>TRBV10-1|TRBJ2-3|few|-
CASSDQDLSTDTQYF
TGCGCCAGCAGTGATCAGGACCTTAGCACAGATACGCAGTATTTT
>TRBV7-9|TRBJ2-7|many|-
CASSQSPSEQYF
TGTGCCAGCAGCCAGTCCCCTAGCGAGCAGTACTTC
>TRBV29-1|TRBJ2-7|many|-
CSVEVGQGGPYEQYF
TGCAGCGTTGAGGTCGGCCAGGGGGGACCCTACGAGCAGTACTTC
>TRBV5-1|TRBJ2-5|-|-
CASSLNGQETQYF
TGCGCCAGCAGCCTTAACGGACAAGAGACCCAGTACTTC
>TRBV5-1|TRBJ1-4|many|-
CASSLLGETNEKLFF
TGCGCCAGCAGCTTGTTGGGGGAGACTAATGAAAAACTGTTTTTT
>TRBV5-1|TRBJ2-5|many|-
CASSPEPQTAETQYF
TGCGCCAGCAGCCCGGAACCCCAAACTGCGGAGACCCAGTACTTC
>TRBV7-9|TRBJ1-1|few|-
CASSSLYVRRPEAFF
TGTGCCAGCAGCTCCCTCTACGTCCGAAGACCCGAAGCTTTCTTT
>TRBV2|TRBJ2-7|few|TRBD1
CASVRDSPYEQYF
TGTGCCAGCGTCCGGGACAGCCCCTACGAGCAGTACTTC
>TRBV7-9|TRBJ2-7|many|-
CASVKELGLASYEQYF
TGTGCCAGCGTCAAGGAGTTGGGCCTCGCCTCCTACGAGCAGTACTTC
>TRBV19|TRBJ2-3|few|TRBD1
CASSRTGFGTDTQYF
TGTGCCAGTAGTCGGACAGGGTTCGGCACAGATACGCAGTATTTT
>TRBV6-5|TRBJ2-1|medium-sized|TRBD1
CASSHGQGGEQFF
TGTGCCAGCAGTCATGGACAGGGCGGTGAGCAGTTCTTC
>TRBV19|TRBJ1-5|many|-
CASTLHSGAGNQPQHF
TGTGCCAGTACCCTACATTCTGGGGCAGGCAATCAGCCCCAGCATTTT